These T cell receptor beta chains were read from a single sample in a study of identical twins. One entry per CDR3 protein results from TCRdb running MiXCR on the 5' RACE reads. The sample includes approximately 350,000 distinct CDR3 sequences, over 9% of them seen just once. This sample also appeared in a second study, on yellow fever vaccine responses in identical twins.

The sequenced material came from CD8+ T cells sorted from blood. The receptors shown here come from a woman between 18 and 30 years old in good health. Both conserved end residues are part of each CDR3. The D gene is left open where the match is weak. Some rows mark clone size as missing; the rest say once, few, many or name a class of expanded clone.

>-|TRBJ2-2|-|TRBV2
CASSETEATGELFF
TGTGCCAGCAGTGAAACTGAGGCAACCGGGGAGCTGTTTTTT
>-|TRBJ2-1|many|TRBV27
CASSLMGAYNEQFF
TGTGCCAGCAGTTTAATGGGGGCTTACAATGAGCAGTTCTTC
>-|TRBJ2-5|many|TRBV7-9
CASSILESQETQYF
TGTGCCAGCAGCATACTGGAATCCCAAGAGACCCAGTACTTC
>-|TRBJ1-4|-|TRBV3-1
CASSPSPTATNEKLFF
TGTGCCAGCAGCCCCTCCCCCACAGCAACTAATGAAAAACTGTTTTTT
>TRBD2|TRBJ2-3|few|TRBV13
CASSFSSGRADTQYF
TGTGCCAGCAGCTTTTCTAGCGGGAGGGCAGATACGCAGTATTTT
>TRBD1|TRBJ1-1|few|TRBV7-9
CASSPTGTGGFGTEAFF
TGTGCCAGCAGCCCCACCGGGACAGGGGGCTTCGGCACTGAAGCTTTCTTT
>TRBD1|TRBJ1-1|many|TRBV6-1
CASTPSTGSNTEAFF
TGTGCCAGCACCCCATCGACAGGGTCGAACACTGAAGCTTTCTTT
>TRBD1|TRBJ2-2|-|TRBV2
CASSEGQGAGELFF
TGTGCCAGCAGTGAGGGTCAGGGGGCCGGGGAGCTGTTTTTT
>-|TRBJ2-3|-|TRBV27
CASSSGIRDTQYF
TGTGCCAGCAGTTCCGGTATCCGAGATACGCAGTATTTT
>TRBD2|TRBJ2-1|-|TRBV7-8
CASSSTRTSLVHEQFF
TGTGCCAGCAGCTCGACACGGACTAGTTTGGTCCATGAGCAGTTCTTC
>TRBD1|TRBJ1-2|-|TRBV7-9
CASSSRNPGGRAGYTF
TGTGCCAGCAGCTCTAGGAATCCAGGGGGCCGCGCGGGCTACACCTTC
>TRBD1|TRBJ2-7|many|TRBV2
CATLSQGVEQYF
TGTGCCACGCTTTCTCAGGGGGTCGAGCAGTACTTC
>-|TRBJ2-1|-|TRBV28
CASSFSLVSSGQTSYNEQFF
TGTGCCAGCAGTTTTTCCCTCGTAAGTAGCGGCCAAACCTCCTACAATGAGCAGTTCTTC
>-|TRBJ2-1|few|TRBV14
CASSQERAGPRRSEQFF
TGTGCCAGCAGCCAAGAGAGGGCAGGCCCGCGGAGGAGTGAGCAGTTCTTC
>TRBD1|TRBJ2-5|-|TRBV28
CASSLPSPGQGVPQETQYF
TGTGCCAGCAGTTTACCATCCCCGGGACAGGGGGTACCGCAAGAGACCCAGTACTTC
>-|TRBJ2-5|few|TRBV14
CASSQRVRVEKETQYF
TGTGCCAGCAGCCAAAGAGTTCGCGTAGAGAAAGAGACCCAGTACTTC
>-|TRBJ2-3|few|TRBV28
CASSRLVGDTQYF
TGTGCCAGCAGTAGACTAGTCGGAGATACGCAGTATTTT
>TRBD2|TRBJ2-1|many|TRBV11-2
CASWREYNEQFF
TGTGCCAGCTGGCGGGAGTACAATGAGCAGTTCTTC
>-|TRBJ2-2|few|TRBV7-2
CASCSLFDPNTGELFF
TGTGCCAGCTGCTCTCTTTTCGACCCGAACACCGGGGAGCTGTTTTTT
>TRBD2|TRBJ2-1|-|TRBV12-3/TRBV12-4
CASSQSGMNEQFF
TGTGCCAGCAGCCAAAGCGGGATGAATGAGCAGTTCTTC
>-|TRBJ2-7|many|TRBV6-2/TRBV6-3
CASMGESSYEQYF
TGTGCCAGCATGGGGGAGAGCTCCTACGAGCAGTACTTC
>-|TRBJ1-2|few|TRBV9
CASSLRTSNYGYTF
TGTGCCAGCAGCCTCAGGACCTCGAACTATGGCTACACCTTC
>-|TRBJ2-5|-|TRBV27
CAAWPGEETQYF
TGTGCCGCATGGCCTGGTGAGGAGACCCAGTACTTC
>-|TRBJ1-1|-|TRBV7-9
CTGGGGEAFF
TGCACAGGAGGGGGAGGAGAAGCTTTCTTT
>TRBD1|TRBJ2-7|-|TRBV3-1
CASSTPGQGFRVQYF
TGTGCCAGCAGCACCCCGGGACAGGGGTTTAGGGTGCAGTACTTC
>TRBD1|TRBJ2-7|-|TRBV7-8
CASSLRGLIDEQYF
TGTGCCAGCAGCTTAAGGGGGCTGATCGACGAGCAGTACTTC
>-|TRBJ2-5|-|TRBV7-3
CASSLTEIVETQYF
TGTGCCAGCAGCTTAACGGAGATAGTTGAGACCCAGTACTTC
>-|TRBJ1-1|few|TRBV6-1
CASSVGVGGTEAFF
TGTGCCAGCAGTGTTGGGGTGGGGGGGACTGAAGCTTTCTTT
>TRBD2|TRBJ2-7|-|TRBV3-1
CASSPRSSGSSYEQYF
TGTGCCAGCAGCCCAAGGTCCAGCGGGAGCTCCTACGAGCAGTACTTC
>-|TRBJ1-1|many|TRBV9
CASSANPSAEAFF
TGTGCCAGCAGCGCGAATCCGTCGGCTGAAGCTTTCTTT
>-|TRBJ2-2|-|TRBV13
CASSLGGLGGDTGELFF
TGTGCCAGCAGCTTAGGAGGGCTAGGAGGTGACACCGGGGAGCTGTTTTTT
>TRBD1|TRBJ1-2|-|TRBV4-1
CASSQEQGAKNYGYTF
TGCGCCAGCAGCCAAGAACAGGGGGCCAAGAACTATGGCTACACCTTC
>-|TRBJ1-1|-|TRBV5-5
CASNDPGGQIGSTEAFF
TGTGCCAGCAACGACCCTGGGGGGCAAATAGGATCCACTGAAGCTTTCTTT
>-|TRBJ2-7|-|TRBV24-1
CATQGADFHEQYF
TGTGCCACTCAGGGTGCAGACTTTCACGAGCAGTACTTC
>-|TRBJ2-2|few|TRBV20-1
CSASRGSGRLRTGELFF
TGCAGTGCTAGTCGTGGGTCGGGGAGGCTGCGGACCGGGGAGCTGTTTTTT
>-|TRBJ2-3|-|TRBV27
CASRAGAKDTQYF
TGTGCCAGCCGGGCCGGGGCTAAGGATACGCAGTATTTT
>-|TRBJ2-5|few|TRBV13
CASSLAPLKTQYF
TGTGCCAGCAGCTTAGCACCCCTTAAGACCCAGTACTTC
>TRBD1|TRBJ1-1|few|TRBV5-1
CASSTGTGGLTDTEAFF
TGCGCCAGCAGTACCGGGACAGGGGGCCTCACGGACACTGAAGCTTTCTTT
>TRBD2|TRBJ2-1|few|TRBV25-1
CASIPPGGSYNEQFF
TGTGCCAGCATTCCGCCGGGGGGCTCCTACAATGAGCAGTTCTTC
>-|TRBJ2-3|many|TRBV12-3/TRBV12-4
CATSMGTDTQYF
TGTGCCACTTCTATGGGCACAGATACGCAGTATTTT
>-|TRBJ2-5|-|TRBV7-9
CASSLGPRIQETQYF
TGTGCCAGCAGCTTAGGGCCCAGGATTCAAGAGACCCAGTACTTC